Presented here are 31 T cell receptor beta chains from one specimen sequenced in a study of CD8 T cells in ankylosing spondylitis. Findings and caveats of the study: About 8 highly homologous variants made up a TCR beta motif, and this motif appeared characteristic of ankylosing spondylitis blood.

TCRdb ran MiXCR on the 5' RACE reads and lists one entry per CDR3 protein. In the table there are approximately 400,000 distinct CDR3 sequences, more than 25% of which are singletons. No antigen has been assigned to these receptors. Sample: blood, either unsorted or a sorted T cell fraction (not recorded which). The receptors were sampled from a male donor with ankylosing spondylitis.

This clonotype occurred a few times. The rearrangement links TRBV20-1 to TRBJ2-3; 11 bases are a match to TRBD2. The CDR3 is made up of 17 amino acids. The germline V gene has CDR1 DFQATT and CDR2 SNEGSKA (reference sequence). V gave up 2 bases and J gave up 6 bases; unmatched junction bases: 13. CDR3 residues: CSARPSLAGGPGDTQYF. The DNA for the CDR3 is TGCAGTGCTAGACCATCCTTAGCGGGAGGGCCGGGGGATACGCAGTATTTT.

CDR3: CASSLSLGRRDEQYF. DNA of the CDR3: TGCGCCAGCAGCTTATCTTTAGGTCGGCGCGACGAGCAGTACTTC. This chain joins TRBV5-1 and TRBJ2-7; D gene uncertain. V was trimmed by 2 bases and J by 5 bases, leaving 17 bases between them. The CDR3 sequence is 15 residues long. From germline, CDR1 is SGHRS and CDR2 YFSETQ.

This CDR3 reads CASRVGVVDTEAFF. The CDR3 DNA sequence: TGTGCCAGCAGAGTAGGGGTTGTGGACACTGAAGCTTTCTTT. The genes are TRBV12-3 or TRBV12-4 and TRBJ1-1, with a weak D call TRBD1 (5 bases). CDR3 length: 14 residues. V was shortened by 6 bases and J by 3 bases, with 14 bases between the two germline ends.

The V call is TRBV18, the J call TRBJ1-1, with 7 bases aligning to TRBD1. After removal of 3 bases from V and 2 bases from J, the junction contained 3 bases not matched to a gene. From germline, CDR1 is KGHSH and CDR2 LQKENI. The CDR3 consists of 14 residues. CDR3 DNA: TGTGCCAGCTCACCGGGACAGATAAACACTGAAGCTTTCTTT. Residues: CASSPGQINTEAFF.

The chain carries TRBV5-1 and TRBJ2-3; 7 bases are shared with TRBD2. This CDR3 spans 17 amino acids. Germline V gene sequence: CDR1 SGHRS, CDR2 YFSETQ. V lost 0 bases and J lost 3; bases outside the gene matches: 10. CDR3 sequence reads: CASSLDSGGSRTDTQYF. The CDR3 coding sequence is TGCGCCAGCAGCTTGGACTCGGGCGGGAGTAGAACAGATACGCAGTATTTT.

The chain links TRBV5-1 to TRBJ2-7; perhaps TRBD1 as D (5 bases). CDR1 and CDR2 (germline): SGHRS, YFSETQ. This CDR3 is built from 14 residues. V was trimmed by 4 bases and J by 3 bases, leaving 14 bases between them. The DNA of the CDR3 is TGCGCCAGCAGCCCATCTACAGGCAACTACGAGCAGTACGTC. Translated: CASSPSTGNYEQYV.

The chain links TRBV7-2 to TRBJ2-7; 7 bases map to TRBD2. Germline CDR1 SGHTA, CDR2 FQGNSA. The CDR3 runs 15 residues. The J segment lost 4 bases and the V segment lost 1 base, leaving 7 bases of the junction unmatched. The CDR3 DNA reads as TGTGCCAGCAGCTTAGGGGGAGGGCCTTTTTACGAGCAGTACTTC. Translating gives CASSLGGGPFYEQYF.

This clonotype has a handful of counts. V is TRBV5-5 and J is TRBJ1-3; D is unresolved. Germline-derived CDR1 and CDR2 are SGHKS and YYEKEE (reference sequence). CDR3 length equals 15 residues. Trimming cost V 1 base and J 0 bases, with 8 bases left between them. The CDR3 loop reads CASSLTAISGNTIYF. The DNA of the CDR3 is TGTGCCAGCAGCTTGACAGCCATCTCTGGAAACACCATATATTTT.

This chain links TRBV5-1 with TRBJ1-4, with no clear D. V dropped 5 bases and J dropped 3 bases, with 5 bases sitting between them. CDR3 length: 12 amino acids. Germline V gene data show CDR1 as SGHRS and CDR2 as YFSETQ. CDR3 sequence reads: CASRGSNEKLFF. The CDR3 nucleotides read TGCGCCAGCAGGGGCTCTAATGAAAAACTGTTTTTT.

CDR3: CASSQGYTEAFF. The CDR3 nucleotides read TGTGCCAGCAGCCAGGGTTACACTGAAGCTTTCTTT. The gene calls are TRBV12-3 or TRBV12-4 and TRBJ1-1, with a possible D match to TRBD1 (5 bases). V lost 6 bases to trimming and J lost 3 bases, with 8 bases between them. The CDR3 has 12 residues.

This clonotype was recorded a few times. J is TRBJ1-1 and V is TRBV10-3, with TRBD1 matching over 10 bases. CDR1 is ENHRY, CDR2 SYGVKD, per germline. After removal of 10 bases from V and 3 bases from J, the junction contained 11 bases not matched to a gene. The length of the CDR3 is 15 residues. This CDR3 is CATDRGPGGHTEAFF. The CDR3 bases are TGTGCCACCGACAGGGGGCCCGGGGGGCACACTGAAGCTTTCTTT.

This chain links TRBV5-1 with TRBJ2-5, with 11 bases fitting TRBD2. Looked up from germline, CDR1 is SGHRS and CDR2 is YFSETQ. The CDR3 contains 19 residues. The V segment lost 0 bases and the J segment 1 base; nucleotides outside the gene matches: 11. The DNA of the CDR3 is TGCGCCAGCAGCTTGGAGTTTGTCGCACTAGCGGGAGCCCAAGAGACCCAGTACTTC. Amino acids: CASSLEFVALAGAQETQYF. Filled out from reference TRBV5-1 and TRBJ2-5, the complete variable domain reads KAGVTQTPRYLIKTRGQQVTLSCSPISGHRSVSWYQQTPGQGLQFLFEYFSETQRNKGNFPGRFSGRQFSNSRSEMNVSTLELGDSALYLCASSLEFVALAGAQETQYFGPGTRLLVL.

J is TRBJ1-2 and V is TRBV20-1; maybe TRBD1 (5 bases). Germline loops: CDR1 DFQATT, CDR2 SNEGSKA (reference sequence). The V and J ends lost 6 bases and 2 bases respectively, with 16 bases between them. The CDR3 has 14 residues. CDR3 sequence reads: CSAVSVDTNYGYTF. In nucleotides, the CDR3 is TGCAGTGCCGTTAGTGTGGACACCAACTATGGCTACACCTTC.

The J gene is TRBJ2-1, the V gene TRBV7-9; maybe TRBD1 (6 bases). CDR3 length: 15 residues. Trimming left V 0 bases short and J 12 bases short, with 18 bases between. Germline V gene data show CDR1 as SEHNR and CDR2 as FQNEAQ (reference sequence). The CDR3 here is CASSLAGNRAPGQFF. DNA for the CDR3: TGTGCCAGCAGCTTAGCCGGGAACAGGGCCCCCGGGCAGTTCTTC.

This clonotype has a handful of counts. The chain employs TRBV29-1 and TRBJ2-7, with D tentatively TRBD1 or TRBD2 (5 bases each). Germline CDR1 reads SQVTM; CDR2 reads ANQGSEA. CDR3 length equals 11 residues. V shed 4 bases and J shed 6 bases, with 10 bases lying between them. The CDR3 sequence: CSVGVGTEQYV. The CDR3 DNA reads TGCAGCGTTGGAGTAGGGACCGAGCAGTACGTC.

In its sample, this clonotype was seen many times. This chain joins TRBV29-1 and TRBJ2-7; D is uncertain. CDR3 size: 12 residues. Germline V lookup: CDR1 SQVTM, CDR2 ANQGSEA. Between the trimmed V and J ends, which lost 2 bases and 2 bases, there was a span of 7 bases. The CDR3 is CSVELGPYEQYF. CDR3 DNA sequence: TGCAGCGTTGAATTGGGTCCCTACGAGCAGTACTTC.

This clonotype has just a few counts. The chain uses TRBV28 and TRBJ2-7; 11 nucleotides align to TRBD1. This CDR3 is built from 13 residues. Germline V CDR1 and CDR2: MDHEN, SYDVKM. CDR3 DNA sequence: TGTGCCAGCAGAGATCCCGGGACAGGGGGGTTGGACGTC. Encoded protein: CASRDPGTGGLDV.

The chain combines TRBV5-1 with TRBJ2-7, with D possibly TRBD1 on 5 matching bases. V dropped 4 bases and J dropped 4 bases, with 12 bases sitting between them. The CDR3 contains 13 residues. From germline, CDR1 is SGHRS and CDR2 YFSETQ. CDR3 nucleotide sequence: TGCGCCAGCAGCCCGGTGACAGAATACGAGCAGTACTTC. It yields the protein CASSPVTEYEQYF.

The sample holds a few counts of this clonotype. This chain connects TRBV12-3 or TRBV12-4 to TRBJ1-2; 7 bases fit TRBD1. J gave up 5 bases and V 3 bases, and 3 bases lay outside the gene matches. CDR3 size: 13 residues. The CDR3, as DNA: TGTGCCAGCAGTTTCGGACAGGTTTATGGCTACACCTTC. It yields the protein CASSFGQVYGYTF.

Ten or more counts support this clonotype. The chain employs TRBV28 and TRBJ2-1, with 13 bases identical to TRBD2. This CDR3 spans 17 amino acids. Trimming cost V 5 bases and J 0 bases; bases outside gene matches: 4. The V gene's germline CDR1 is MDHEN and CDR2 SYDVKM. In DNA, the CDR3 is TGTGCCAGCAGTCTACGGACTAGCGGGAGCTCCTACAATGAGCAGTTCTTC. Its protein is CASSLRTSGSSYNEQFF.

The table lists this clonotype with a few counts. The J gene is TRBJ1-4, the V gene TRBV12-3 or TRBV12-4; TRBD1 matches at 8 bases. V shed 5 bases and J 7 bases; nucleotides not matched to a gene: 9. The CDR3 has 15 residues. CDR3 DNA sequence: TGTGCCAGCAGTCTTGGACAGGGAATTGGTGAAAAACTGTTTTTT. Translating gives CASSLGQGIGEKLFF.

As DNA, the CDR3 is TGTGCCGCACAGCTGGCATCCTACAATGAGCAGTTCTTC. As protein: CAAQLASYNEQFF. The V and J genes are TRBV10-3 and TRBJ2-1; D is unresolved. This CDR3 spans 13 amino acids. Trimming removed 11 bases from V and 1 base from J, with 12 bases in between. Germline CDR1 reads ENHRY; CDR2 reads SYGVKD.

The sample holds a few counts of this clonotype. The CDR3 coding sequence is TGCAGTGCTAAAACAACTAGCGGCCAATCCTACAATGAGCAGTTCTTC. It specifies CSAKTTSGQSYNEQFF. The genes are TRBV20-1 and TRBJ2-1; TRBD2 aligns across 8 bases. The CDR3 covers 16 residues. The V gene end was trimmed by 4 bases and the J gene end by 1 base; junction bases not matched to a gene: 9. Germline V gives CDR1 DFQATT, CDR2 SNEGSKA (reference sequence).

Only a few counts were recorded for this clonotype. The CDR3 protein is CASSYKGGAGYNEQFF. The DNA of the CDR3 is TGTGCCAGCAGTTACAAAGGGGGAGCGGGTTACAATGAGCAGTTCTTC. The rearrangement uses TRBV6-5 and TRBJ2-1, with D perhaps assigned TRBD1 or TRBD2 (6 bases each). V shed 2 bases and J shed 4 bases, with 15 bases lying between them. The CDR3 has 16 amino acids. Germline assignment: CDR1 MNHEY and CDR2 SVGAGI.

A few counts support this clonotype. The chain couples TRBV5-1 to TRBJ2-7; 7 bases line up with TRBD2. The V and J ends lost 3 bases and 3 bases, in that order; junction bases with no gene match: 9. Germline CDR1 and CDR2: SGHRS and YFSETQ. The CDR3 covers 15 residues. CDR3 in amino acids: CASSSNWASGYEQYF. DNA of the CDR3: TGCGCCAGCAGCTCCAACTGGGCTAGCGGCTACGAGCAGTACTTC.

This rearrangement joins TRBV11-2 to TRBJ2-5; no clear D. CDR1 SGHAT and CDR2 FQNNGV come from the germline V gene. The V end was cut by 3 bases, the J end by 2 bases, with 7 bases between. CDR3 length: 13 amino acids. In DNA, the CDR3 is TGTGCCAGCAGCTTGGGCAAGCAAGAGACCCAGTACTTC. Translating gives CASSLGKQETQYF.

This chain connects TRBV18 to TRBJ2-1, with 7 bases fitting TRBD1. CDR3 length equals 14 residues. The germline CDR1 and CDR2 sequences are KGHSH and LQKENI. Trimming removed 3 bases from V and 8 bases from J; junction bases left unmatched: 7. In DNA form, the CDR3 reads TGTGCCAGCTCACCCCGAGGGGGCTTCGATGAGCAGTTCTTC. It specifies CASSPRGGFDEQFF.

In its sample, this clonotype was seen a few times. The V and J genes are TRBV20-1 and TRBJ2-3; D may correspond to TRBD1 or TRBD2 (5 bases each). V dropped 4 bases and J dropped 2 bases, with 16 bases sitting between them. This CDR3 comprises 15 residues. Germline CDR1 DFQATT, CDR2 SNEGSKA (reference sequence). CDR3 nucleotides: TGCAGTGCTATCAACCCCCAGGGACCCACAGATACGCAGTATTTT. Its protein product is CSAINPQGPTDTQYF.

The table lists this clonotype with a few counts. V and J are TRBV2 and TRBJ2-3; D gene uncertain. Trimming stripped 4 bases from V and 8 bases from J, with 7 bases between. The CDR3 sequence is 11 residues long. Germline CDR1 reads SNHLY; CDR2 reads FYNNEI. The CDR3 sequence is CASSGTVTQYF. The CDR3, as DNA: TGTGCCAGCAGTGGAACGGTTACGCAGTATTTT.

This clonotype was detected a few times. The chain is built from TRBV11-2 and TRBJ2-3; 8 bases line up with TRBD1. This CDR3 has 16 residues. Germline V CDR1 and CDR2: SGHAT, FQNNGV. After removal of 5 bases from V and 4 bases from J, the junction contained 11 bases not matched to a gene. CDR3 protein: CASSRITGGRPDTQYF. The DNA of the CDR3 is TGTGCCAGCAGCCGTATTACAGGGGGTCGTCCAGATACGCAGTATTTT.

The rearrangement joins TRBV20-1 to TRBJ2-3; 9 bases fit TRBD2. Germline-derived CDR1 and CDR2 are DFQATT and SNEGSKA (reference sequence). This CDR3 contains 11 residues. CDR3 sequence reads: CRGFTSGSEYF. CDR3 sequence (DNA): TGCAGGGGGTTCACTAGCGGGTCGGAGTATTTT.